The next 2 T cell receptor beta chains were all read from a single sample in a study of blood T cell repertoires in COVID-19. Generated by immunoSEQ multiplex PCR, the TCRdb table keeps only in-frame clones and is missing some. The sample carries some 330,000 clones, roughly 90% recorded once. The material sequenced was peripheral blood. The receptors shown here come from a woman between 50 and 59 years old with active or convalescent COVID-19.

This clone was observed a single time. The chain joins TRBV4-2 to TRBJ2-1, with D uncertain. V lost 0 bases to trimming and J lost 6 bases, with 9 bases between them. CDR1 is LGHNA, CDR2 YNFKEQ, per germline. This CDR3 contains 14 residues. The CDR3 DNA sequence: TGTGCCAGCAGCCAAGATACGGCTAGCAATGAGCAGTTCTTC. Its protein product is CASSQDTASNEQFF.

This sequence joins TRBV6-6 and TRBJ1-5, with D perhaps matching TRBD1 (5 bases). The CDR3 consists of 15 residues. The germline V gene encodes CDR1 MNHNY and CDR2 SVGAGI (reference sequence). The germline V and J ends were trimmed by 3 bases and 6 bases, with 15 bases remaining between them. The CDR3, as DNA: TGTGCCAGCAGTTATGGAAGGGGTGTCGGTCAGCCCCAGCATTTT. This codes for CASSYGRGVGQPQHF.